Listed below are T cell receptor beta chains from one sample, sequenced in a study of shared clonotypes between healthy human individuals. Only in-frame clones appear in the TCRdb table, and some are missing; sequencing was by immunoSEQ multiplex PCR. The sample has about 2 million clones, 85% to 95% seen once. Material: naive CD4+ T cells sorted from blood. The source is a man younger than 35 in good health. The CDR3 runs from the conserved cysteine through the conserved F or W. Each record gives: V gene, J gene, clone size, D gene, CDR3 protein, CDR3 DNA. The D gene is left open where the match is weak. Part of the rows lack a size; the others show once, few, many or a class for expanded clones.

TRBV10-3,TRBJ2-7,.,TRBD1,CAISEGWGQGSSYEQYF,TGTGCCATCAGTGAGGGGTGGGGACAGGGAAGCTCCTACGAGCAGTACTTC
TRBV2,TRBJ1-4,.,.,CASKSDGATNEKLFF,TGTGCCAGCAAGTCGGACGGAGCAACTAATGAAAAACTGTTTTTT
TRBV5-1,TRBJ2-7,once,TRBD1,CASSPRQGAESYEQYF,TGCGCCAGCAGCCCCCGACAGGGGGCGGAATCCTACGAGCAGTACTTC
TRBV18,TRBJ2-7,few,TRBD1,CASSPQGDGSTEQYF,TGTGCCAGCTCACCTCAGGGGGATGGGTCTACCGAGCAGTACTTC
TRBV10-3,TRBJ2-6,.,TRBD1,CAISTKRDSSSSGANVLTF,TGTGCCATCAGCACCAAACGGGACAGTAGCTCCTCTGGGGCCAACGTCCTGACTTTC
TRBV7-9,TRBJ1-6,.,.,CASSLASGVNSPLHF,TGTGCCAGCAGCTTAGCGTCGGGGGTTAATTCACCCCTCCACTTT
TRBV9,TRBJ2-7,.,TRBD2,CASSVGSGGSYEQYF,TGTGCCAGCAGCGTTGGTAGCGGGGGTTCCTACGAGCAGTACTTC
TRBV5-1,TRBJ2-1,.,.,CASSAGALYNEQFF,TGCGCCAGCAGCGCGGGGGCCTTATACAATGAGCAGTTCTTC
TRBV6-6,TRBJ1-1,.,.,CASSPGPTNTEAFF,TGTGCCAGCAGTCCGGGACCGACGAACACTGAAGCTTTCTTT
TRBV19,TRBJ2-7,.,.,CASSIGVVYYEQYF,TGTGCCAGTAGTATAGGCGTCGTTTACTACGAGCAGTACTTC
TRBV18,TRBJ1-1,.,.,CASSPKMNTEAFF,TGTGCCAGCTCGCCGAAGATGAACACTGAAGCTTTCTTT
TRBV6-5,TRBJ2-3,.,.,CASTWRGTQYF,TGTGCCAGCACCTGGAGAGGTACGCAGTATTTT
TRBV23-1,TRBJ1-4,once,.,CATQEYEKLFF,TGCGCCACCCAGGAATATGAAAAACTGTTTTTT
TRBV30,TRBJ1-1,.,.,CAWSGARAEAFF,TGTGCCTGGTCGGGGGCAAGGGCTGAAGCTTTCTTT
TRBV5-6,TRBJ1-2,.,.,CASSPGRNYGYTF,TGTGCCAGCAGCCCGGGACGGAACTATGGCTACACCTTC
TRBV5-1,TRBJ1-4,.,TRBD1,CASSFLTGGDEKLFF,TGCGCCAGCAGCTTCTTGACAGGGGGCGATGAAAAACTGTTTTTT
TRBV30,TRBJ1-3,.,TRBD1,CAWKMSGGLSGNTIYF,TGTGCCTGGAAGATGTCAGGGGGCCTCTCTGGAAACACCATATATTTT
TRBV4-1,TRBJ2-5,.,TRBD2,CASSRAGVGETQYF,TGCGCCAGCAGCCGAGCGGGAGTAGGAGAGACCCAGTACTTC
TRBV10-3,TRBJ1-6,.,.,CAISDGEAGGNSPLHF,TGTGCCATCAGTGATGGGGAGGCAGGAGGTAATTCACCCCTCCACTTT
TRBV6-6,TRBJ1-1,.,.,CASLKGQISMNTEAFF,TGTGCCAGCCTCAAGGGGCAAATTTCCATGAACACTGAAGCTTTCTTT
TRBV2,TRBJ2-7,many,.,CASAVYEQYF,TGTGCCAGTGCCGTCTACGAGCAGTACTTC
TRBV18,TRBJ2-1,.,.,CASSPDRPSTYNEQFF,TGTGCCAGCTCACCCGACAGGCCGAGTACCTACAATGAGCAGTTCTTC
TRBV6-1,TRBJ2-6,.,.,CASSPRGRGANVLTF,TGTGCCAGCAGTCCGCGGGGGCGCGGGGCCAACGTCCTGACTTTC
TRBV15,TRBJ2-7,.,.,CATSRVQGGTYEQYF,TGTGCCACCAGCAGAGTGCAGGGTGGCACCTACGAGCAGTACTTC
TRBV9,TRBJ2-1,.,TRBD2,CASSVALAGNEQFF,TGTGCCAGCAGCGTAGCGTTAGCGGGCAATGAGCAGTTCTTC
TRBV30,TRBJ2-5,.,.,CAWSRRGRQETQYF,TGTGCCTGGAGTAGACGGGGGCGCCAAGAGACCCAGTACTTC
TRBV7-9,TRBJ1-2,.,.,CASSLASGRYGYTF,TGTGCCAGCAGCTTAGCGTCAGGGAGGTATGGCTACACCTTC
TRBV6-1,TRBJ2-6,.,TRBD1,CASSEGYYGTGSGANVLTF,TGTGCCAGCAGTGAAGGATATTACGGGACAGGGTCTGGGGCCAACGTCCTGACTTTC
TRBV2,TRBJ1-5,.,TRBD1,CASHPTGTGIHSNQPQHF,TGTGCCAGCCATCCGACCGGGACAGGGATTCATAGCAATCAGCCCCAGCATTTT
TRBV5-1,TRBJ2-5,.,.,CASSLEGSGQETQYF,TGCGCCAGCAGCTTGGAAGGTAGCGGCCAAGAGACCCAGTACTTC
TRBV4-3,TRBJ1-5,.,TRBD1,CASSPGAGGHQPQHF,TGCGCCAGCAGCCCAGGGGCAGGGGGCCACCAGCCCCAGCATTTT
TRBV6-5,TRBJ2-7,once,.,CASSRGRGYEQYF,TGTGCCAGCAGTAGGGGGCGGGGTTACGAGCAGTACTTC
TRBV10-3,TRBJ1-2,.,TRBD1,CAMLGGGRGTGYTF,TGTGCCATGCTGGGTGGTGGCAGGGGGACTGGCTACACCTTC
TRBV2,TRBJ2-7,once,TRBD2,CASSVSPSGITYEQYF,TGTGCCAGCAGTGTGTCGCCTAGCGGGATTACCTACGAGCAGTACTTC
TRBV30,TRBJ1-2,.,.,CAWTLGGVGDGYTF,TGTGCCTGGACCCTAGGTGGCGTAGGTGACGGCTACACCTTC
TRBV5-1,TRBJ2-5,.,TRBD2,CASSSLAGGPETQYF,TGCGCCAGCAGCTCCCTAGCGGGGGGCCCAGAGACCCAGTACTTC
TRBV9,TRBJ2-3,.,.,CASGGRTTDTQYF,TGTGCCAGCGGGGGAAGGACTACAGATACGCAGTATTTT
TRBV7-8,TRBJ2-7,.,.,CASSPRTLNSFNEQYF,TGTGCCAGCAGCCCCCGGACCCTCAACTCATTTAACGAGCAGTACTTC
TRBV5-1,TRBJ1-2,.,.,CASSLAQRYGYTF,TGCGCCAGCAGCTTGGCACAGCGCTATGGCTACACCTTC
TRBV5-1,TRBJ1-6,.,.,CASSFGGAGSPLHF,TGCGCCAGCAGCTTCGGAGGGGCAGGATCACCCCTCCACTTT
TRBV11-2,TRBJ2-5,.,TRBD1,CASSLVPGQGAAETQYF,TGTGCCAGCAGCTTAGTTCCGGGACAGGGGGCCGCAGAGACCCAGTACTTC
TRBV6-5,TRBJ1-1,.,.,CASSYSGGTEAFF,TGTGCCAGCAGTTACTCTGGCGGGACTGAAGCTTTCTTT
TRBV30,TRBJ1-4,once,.,CAWAVGLNEKLFF,TGTGCCTGGGCGGTGGGCTTAAATGAAAAACTGTTTTTT
TRBV29-1,TRBJ1-6,.,.,CSVSSGSYNSPLHF,TGCAGCGTTTCGAGTGGGTCCTATAATTCACCCCTCCACTTT
TRBV27,TRBJ1-6,.,.,CASRSGQISHSPLHF,TGTGCCAGCAGGTCGGGACAAATCAGTCATTCACCCCTCCACTTT
TRBV6-5,TRBJ2-6,.,TRBD1,CASSDRGLGANVLTF,TGTGCCAGCTCGGACAGGGGGCTTGGGGCCAACGTCCTGACTTTC
TRBV7-9,TRBJ1-2,.,.,CASSLQGIGYGYTF,TGTGCCAGCAGCTTACAGGGAATAGGCTATGGCTACACCTTC
TRBV7-2,TRBJ1-6,.,.,CASSLEPGEVSPLHF,TGTGCCAGCAGCTTAGAGCCAGGAGAAGTTTCACCCCTCCACTTT
TRBV2,TRBJ1-5,.,.,CARGAPYSNQPQHF,TGTGCCAGAGGCGCCCCATATAGCAATCAGCCCCAGCATTTT
TRBV6-1,TRBJ1-1,.,.,CASTSSGYTEAFF,TGTGCCAGCACCTCCTCAGGGTACACTGAAGCTTTCTTT
TRBV9,TRBJ2-1,.,.,CASSVLGDTYNEQFF,TGTGCCAGCAGCGTATTGGGGGACACCTACAATGAGCAGTTCTTC
TRBV7-9,TRBJ2-3,.,TRBD2,CASSPTSGGGTDTQYF,TGTGCCAGCAGCCCGACTAGCGGGGGGGGCACAGATACGCAGTATTTT
TRBV18,TRBJ2-4,.,.,CASSPTGDAKNIQYF,TGTGCCAGCTCACCAACGGGAGACGCCAAAAACATTCAGTACTTC
TRBV7-2,TRBJ2-5,.,TRBD2,CASSLAVGGWETQYF,TGTGCCAGCAGCTTAGCCGTGGGAGGGTGGGAGACCCAGTACTTC
TRBV6-6,TRBJ1-4,.,TRBD1,CASSPTGGTNEKLFF,TGTGCCAGCAGCCCAACAGGGGGGACTAATGAAAAACTGTTTTTT
TRBV5-6,TRBJ2-7,.,TRBD2,CASSLGGTSGQSSREQYF,TGTGCCAGCAGCTTGGGGGGGACTAGCGGCCAATCAAGTAGGGAGCAGTACTTC
TRBV5-1,TRBJ1-4,.,.,CASSLGSRSTNEKLFF,TGCGCCAGCAGCTTGGGTTCTCGGTCAACTAATGAAAAACTGTTTTTT